Given below is one T cell receptor (beta chain) in context. The table came from immunoSEQ multiplex PCR; TCRdb's copy has only in-frame clones and leaves some out. The sample yields approximately 2.1 million clones, just over 90% seen once. The data were obtained in a study of shared clonotypes between healthy human individuals. Germline-derived CDR1 and CDR2 are SGDLS and YYNGEE. The length of the CDR3 is 15 residues. V dropped 3 bases and J dropped 1 base, with 14 bases sitting between them. The specimen sequenced was naive CD4+ T cells from PBMCs. The subset denotes: CD45RA+ positively selected. V gene TRBV9 combines with J gene TRBJ2-7, with D possibly being TRBD1 or TRBD2 (6 bases each). The receptor comes from a man aged 18 to 30 in good health. Some clones in this sample may be carry-over from other donors' samples. The CDR3 region is CASSALATGSYEQYF. The CDR3 bases are TGTGCCAGCAGCGCCCTAGCGACAGGTTCCTACGAGCAGTACTTC.